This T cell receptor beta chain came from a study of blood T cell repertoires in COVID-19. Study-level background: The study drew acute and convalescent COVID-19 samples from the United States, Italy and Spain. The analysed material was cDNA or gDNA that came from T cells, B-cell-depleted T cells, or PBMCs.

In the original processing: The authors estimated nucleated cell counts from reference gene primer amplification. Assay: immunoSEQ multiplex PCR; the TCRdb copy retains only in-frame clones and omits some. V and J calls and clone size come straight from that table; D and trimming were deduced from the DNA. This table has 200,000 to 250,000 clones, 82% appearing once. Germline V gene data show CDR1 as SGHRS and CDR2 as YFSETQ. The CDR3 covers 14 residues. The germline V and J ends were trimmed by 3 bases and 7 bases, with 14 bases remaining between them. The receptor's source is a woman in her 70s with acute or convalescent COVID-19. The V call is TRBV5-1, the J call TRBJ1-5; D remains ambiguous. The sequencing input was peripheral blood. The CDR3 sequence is CASSWGGMGQPQHF. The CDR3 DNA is TGCGCCAGCAGCTGGGGAGGAATGGGACAGCCCCAGCATTTT.